The 19 T cell receptor beta chains below all came from one sample that was sequenced in a study of molecular identifiers for immune sequencing clone quantification. TCRdb re-called the PCR reads with MiXCR, one entry per CDR3 protein. The table lists about half a million distinct CDR3 sequences, over 20% of them singletons, with more than 0.8% in the top ten. The sequencing input was naive CD8+ T cells from blood, with Jurkat cell RNA spiked in. Subset of the sample: FACS-sorted CD8+CD4-CCR7+CD45RA+ naive T cells. These receptors were taken from a human donor in good health. Some libraries in this study had Jurkat cell RNA spiked in.

Worth noting for this clonotype: A much larger clone lies one base from this, so it may be a read error. This rearrangement joins TRBV12-3 or TRBV12-4 to TRBJ1-1; unclear D gene. This CDR3 is built from 13 residues. CDR3 DNA: TGTGCCGGCAGTTGGAACAGGAACACTGAAGCTTTCTTT. This codes for CAGSWNRNTEAFF.

This clonotype has ten or more counts. CDR3 DNA: TGCGCCAGCAGCCAAGACCAGGACCTGAACACTGAAGCTTTCTTT. As protein: CASSQDQDLNTEAFF. This sequence joins TRBV4-3 and TRBJ1-1; D gene unclear. The CDR3 is made up of 15 amino acids. Trimming removed 0 bases from V and 0 bases from J, with 8 bases in between. Germline V gene sequence: CDR1 LGHNA, CDR2 YSLEER.

This clonotype appeared a few times. The V call is TRBV25-1, the J call TRBJ2-7, with 11 nucleotides matching TRBD2. The V segment lost 5 bases and the J segment 2 bases; nucleotides outside the gene matches: 17. This CDR3 contains 19 residues. In germline, CDR1 is MGHDK, CDR2 SYGVNS. Here the CDR3 reads CASSPTSLLSGRGTYEQYF. The CDR3 coding sequence is TGTGCCAGCAGTCCCACTTCCCTCCTTAGCGGGAGGGGGACCTACGAGCAGTACTTC.

This clonotype came up many times. This chain connects TRBV7-9 to TRBJ2-3; 12 positions match TRBD2. The V and J ends lost 4 bases and 0 bases, in that order; junction bases with no gene match: 5. This CDR3 has 17 residues. Germline V gives CDR1 SEHNR, CDR2 FQNEAQ (reference sequence). In nucleotides, the CDR3 is TGTGCCAGCAGCTACGGACTAGCGGGAACCAGCACAGATACGCAGTATTTT. This gives the protein CASSYGLAGTSTDTQYF.

This clonotype was observed a handful of times. V usage is TRBV10-3 and J usage is TRBJ2-5; tentatively, D is TRBD1 or TRBD2 (6 bases each). Germline V gene lookup returns CDR1 ENHRY and CDR2 SYGVKD. CDR3 length equals 13 residues. V dropped 7 bases and J dropped 4 bases, with 13 bases sitting between them. The CDR3 nucleotides are TGTGCCATCAAATTTGAGGGGGGAGAGACCCAGTACTTC. Its translation: CAIKFEGGETQYF.

This clonotype was counted many times. The V and J genes are TRBV6-6 and TRBJ1-1; D possibly corresponds to TRBD1 (5 bases). The CDR3 extends over 17 amino acids. Per germline, CDR1 MNHNY and CDR2 SVGAGI (reference sequence). The V end was cut by 0 bases, the J end by 0 bases, with 14 bases between. This chain's CDR3 is CASSYSHGDSLNTEAFF. Written as DNA, the CDR3 is TGTGCCAGCAGTTACTCACACGGTGACAGTTTGAACACTGAAGCTTTCTTT.

This clonotype was detected only once. CDR3 in amino acids: CASSHWITGGGETQYF. The CDR3 DNA is TGTGCCAGCAGCCACTGGATCACAGGGGGCGGGGAGACCCAGTACTTC. This chain links TRBV3-1 with TRBJ2-5, with 9 bases aligning to TRBD1. Losses at the gene ends were 3 bases for V and 5 bases for J; bases not matched to a gene: 10. The germline V gene encodes CDR1 LGHDT and CDR2 YNNKEL (reference sequence). The CDR3 contains 16 residues.

There are many counts of this clonotype. The chain has TRBV28 and TRBJ2-3; D possibly corresponds to TRBD1 (5 bases). Germline V gene data show CDR1 as MDHEN and CDR2 as SYDVKM. This CDR3 is 14 amino acids long. V was clipped by 7 bases and J by 6 bases, with 17 bases between them. CDR3 region: CASTTGGRSDTQYF. In DNA, the CDR3 is TGTGCCAGCACCACAGGCGGACGGAGCGATACGCAGTATTTT.

This clonotype came up many times. This rearrangement joins TRBV29-1 to TRBJ1-1, with 9 bases that match TRBD1. The CDR3 is 14 residues long. Germline V gene lookup returns CDR1 SQVTM and CDR2 ANQGSEA. Trimming removed 5 bases from V and 1 base from J; junction bases left unmatched: 5. The CDR3 region is CSVLGQGSNTEAFF. For the CDR3, the DNA is TGCAGCGTTTTGGGACAGGGTTCGAACACTGAAGCTTTCTTT.

The chain joins TRBV4-2 to TRBJ2-7; 7 bases align to TRBD1. The J segment lost 4 bases and the V segment lost 0 bases, leaving 9 bases of the junction unmatched. The CDR3 covers 16 residues. The V gene's germline CDR1 is LGHNA and CDR2 YNFKEQ. In DNA form, the CDR3 reads TGTGCCAGCAGCCAAGAAGAGGGGGCGGGCGCATACGAGCAGTACTTC. Protein product: CASSQEEGAGAYEQYF.

The chain couples TRBV9 to TRBJ2-6; TRBD2 aligns across 9 bases. The CDR3 covers 18 residues. Unmatched junction bases numbered 6, after V lost 1 base and J lost 1 base. Germline V lookup: CDR1 SGDLS, CDR2 YYNGEE. The CDR3 is CASSVYGSGRSGANVLTF. CDR3 DNA: TGTGCCAGCAGCGTATATGGTAGCGGGAGATCTGGGGCCAACGTCCTGACTTTC.

The gene calls are TRBV28 and TRBJ1-1; D is ambiguous. The CDR3 is 10 residues long. V lost 8 bases and J lost 9, with 10 bases in between. Germline values: CDR1 MDHEN, CDR2 SYDVKM. The CDR3 spells CASVENKAFF. The CDR3 DNA is TGTGCCAGCGTGGAAAATAAAGCTTTCTTT.

In this sample, this clonotype turned up a few times. This chain connects TRBV27 to TRBJ1-3, with a possible D match to TRBD1 (6 bases). CDR1 and CDR2 from the germline V gene are MNHEY and SMNVEV (reference sequence). V dropped 2 bases and J dropped 2 bases, with 10 bases sitting between them. This CDR3 contains 15 residues. The CDR3 region has the DNA TGTGCCAGCAGTTTAGGCAGGGGCCCTGGAAACACCATATATTTT. It translates to CASSLGRGPGNTIYF.

CDR3 nucleotide sequence: TGTGCCAGCAGTGTCGGGGTAAATGGCCAAGAGACCCAGTACTTC. It codes for CASSVGVNGQETQYF. The chain is built from TRBV2 and TRBJ2-5; D is possibly TRBD2 (5 bases). The CDR3 totals 15 residues. Trimming stripped 4 bases from V and 1 base from J, with 13 bases between. The germline gives CDR1 SNHLY, CDR2 FYNNEI.

This clonotype has ten or more counts. This rearrangement joins TRBV12-3 or TRBV12-4 to TRBJ2-3; D is unclear. Between the trimmed V and J ends, which lost 1 base and 2 bases, there was a span of 22 bases. This CDR3 comprises 19 residues. The CDR3 sequence is CASSLVGGGPSLPTDTQYF. As DNA, the CDR3 is TGTGCCAGCAGTTTAGTGGGTGGTGGGCCCTCACTACCCACAGATACGCAGTATTTT.

This clonotype was observed a single time. A much larger clone differs by one base, so this may be a read error. This sequence joins TRBV7-2 and TRBJ2-5; D is undetermined. With 3 bases removed from V and 9 bases from J, the gap between germline ends came to 14 bases. The germline V gene has CDR1 SGHTA and CDR2 FQGNSA. CDR3 length equals 13 residues. The CDR3 loop is CASSLTAPGAQYF. The CDR3 DNA reads as TGTGCCAGCAGCTTGACCGCCCCTGGGGCCCAGTACTTC.

As concerns this clonotype: The CDR3 does not close with the conserved phenylalanine or tryptophan, likely indicating a read error. The V call is TRBV7-9, the J call TRBJ2-7; tentative D call: TRBD1 (6 bases). Trimming pared 3 bases from V and 5 bases from J, leaving 8 bases between. The germline gives CDR1 SEHNR, CDR2 FQNEAQ (reference sequence). The CDR3 runs 12 residues. This CDR3 reads CASSFQGNEQYL. DNA of the CDR3: TGTGCCAGCAGCTTTCAGGGGAACGAGCAGTACCTC.

J is TRBJ2-7 and V is TRBV7-2; 8 nucleotides align to TRBD2. The V and J ends lost 2 bases and 6 bases, in that order; junction bases with no gene match: 6. The CDR3 length is 14 residues. Germline values: CDR1 SGHTA, CDR2 FQGNSA. CDR3: CASSLNSGAFEQYF. The CDR3 DNA reads as TGTGCCAGCAGCTTAAATAGCGGGGCCTTCGAGCAGTACTTC.

This clonotype occurred many times. V usage is TRBV12-3 or TRBV12-4 and J usage is TRBJ1-1; D call uncertain. The CDR3 runs to 12 residues. The V end lost 6 bases, the J end lost 0 bases, and 5 bases lay between the germline ends. The CDR3 DNA sequence: TGTGCCAGCAGCAACATGAACACTGAAGCTTTCTTT. The encoded protein is CASSNMNTEAFF.